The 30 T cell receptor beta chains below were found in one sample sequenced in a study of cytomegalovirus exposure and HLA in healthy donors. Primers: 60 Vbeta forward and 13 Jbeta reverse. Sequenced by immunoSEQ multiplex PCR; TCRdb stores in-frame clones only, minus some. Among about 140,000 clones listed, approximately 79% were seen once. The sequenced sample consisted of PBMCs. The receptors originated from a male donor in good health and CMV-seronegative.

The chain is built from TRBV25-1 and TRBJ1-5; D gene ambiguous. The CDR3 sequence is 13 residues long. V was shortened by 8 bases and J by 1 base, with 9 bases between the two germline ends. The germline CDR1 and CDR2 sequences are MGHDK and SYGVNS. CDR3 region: CASSGLSNQPQHF. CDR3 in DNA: TGTGCCAGCTCAGGACTGAGCAATCAGCCCCAGCATTTT.

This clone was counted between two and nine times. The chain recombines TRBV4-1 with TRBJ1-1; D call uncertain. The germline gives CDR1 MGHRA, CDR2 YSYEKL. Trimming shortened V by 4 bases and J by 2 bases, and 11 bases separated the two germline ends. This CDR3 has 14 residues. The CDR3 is CASSPLPYNTEAFF. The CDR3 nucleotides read TGCGCCAGCAGCCCCCTCCCCTATAACACTGAAGCTTTCTTT.

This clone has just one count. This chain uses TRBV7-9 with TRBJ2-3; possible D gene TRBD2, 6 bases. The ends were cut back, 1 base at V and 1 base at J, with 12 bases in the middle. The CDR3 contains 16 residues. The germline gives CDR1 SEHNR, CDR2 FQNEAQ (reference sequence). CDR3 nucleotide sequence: TGTGCCAGCAGCTTAGTTTCGTGGGGGGGCACAGATACGCAGTATTTT. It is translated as CASSLVSWGGTDTQYF.

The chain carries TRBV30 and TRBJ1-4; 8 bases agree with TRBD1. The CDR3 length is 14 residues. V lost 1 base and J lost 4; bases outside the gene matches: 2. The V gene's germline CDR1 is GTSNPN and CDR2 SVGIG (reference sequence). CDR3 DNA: TGTGCCTGGAGTGCGACAGGGGATAATGAAAAACTGTTTTTT. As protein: CAWSATGDNEKLFF.

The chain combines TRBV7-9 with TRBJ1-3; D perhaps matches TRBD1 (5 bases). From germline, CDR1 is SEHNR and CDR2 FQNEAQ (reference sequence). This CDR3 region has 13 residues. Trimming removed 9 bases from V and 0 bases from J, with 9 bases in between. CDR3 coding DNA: TGTGCCAGGGGACTGACCTCTGGAAACACCATATATTTT. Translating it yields CARGLTSGNTIYF.

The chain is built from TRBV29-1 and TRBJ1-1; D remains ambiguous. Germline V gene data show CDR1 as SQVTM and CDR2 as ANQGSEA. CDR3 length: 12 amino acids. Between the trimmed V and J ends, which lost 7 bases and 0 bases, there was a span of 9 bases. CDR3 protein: CSARRMNTEAFF. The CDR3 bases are TGCAGCGCCCGGAGAATGAACACTGAAGCTTTCTTT.

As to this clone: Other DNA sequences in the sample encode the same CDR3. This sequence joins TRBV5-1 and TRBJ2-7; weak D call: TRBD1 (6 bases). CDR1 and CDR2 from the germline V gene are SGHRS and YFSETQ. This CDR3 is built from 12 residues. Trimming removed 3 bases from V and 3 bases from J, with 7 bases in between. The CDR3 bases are TGCGCCAGCAGCTCACAGGGCTACGAGCAGTACTTC. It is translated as CASSSQGYEQYF.

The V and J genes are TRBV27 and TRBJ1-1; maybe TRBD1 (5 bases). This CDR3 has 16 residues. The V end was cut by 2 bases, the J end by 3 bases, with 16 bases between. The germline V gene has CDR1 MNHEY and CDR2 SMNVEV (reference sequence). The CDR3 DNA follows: TGTGCCAGCAGTTTAGGCCTTGGGGCGGGGGACACTGAAGCTTTCTTT. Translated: CASSLGLGAGDTEAFF.

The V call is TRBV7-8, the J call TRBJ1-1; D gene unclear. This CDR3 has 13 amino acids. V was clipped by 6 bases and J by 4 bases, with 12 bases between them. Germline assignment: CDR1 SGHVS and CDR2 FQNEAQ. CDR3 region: CASSSSAGTEAFF. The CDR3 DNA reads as TGTGCCAGCAGTTCCAGTGCGGGCACTGAAGCTTTCTTT. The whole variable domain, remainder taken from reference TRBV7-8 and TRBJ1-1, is GAGVSQSPRYKVAKRGQDVALRCDPISGHVSLFWYQQALGQGPEFLTYFQNEAQLDKSGLPSDRFFAERPEGSVSTLKIQRTQQEDSAVYLCASSSSAGTEAFFGQGTRLTVV.

CDR3 sequence (DNA): TGCGCCAGCAGTGAGGACGGGGCGGGGGGCCCAGGAGATACGCAGTATTTT. Encoded protein: CASSEDGAGGPGDTQYF. The chain couples TRBV10-1 to TRBJ2-3; 8 positions match TRBD2. The CDR3 sequence is 17 residues long. Germline assignment: CDR1 WNHNN and CDR2 SYGVQD (reference sequence). V was pared by 2 bases and J by 5 bases, with 12 bases of the junction left unmatched.

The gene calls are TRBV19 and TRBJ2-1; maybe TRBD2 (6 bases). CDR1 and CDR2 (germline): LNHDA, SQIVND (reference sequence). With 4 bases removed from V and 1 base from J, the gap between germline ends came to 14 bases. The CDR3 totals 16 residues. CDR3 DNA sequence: TGTGCCAGTAGTACCGGGACGGGACTGTCCTACAATGAGCAGTTCTTC. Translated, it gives CASSTGTGLSYNEQFF.

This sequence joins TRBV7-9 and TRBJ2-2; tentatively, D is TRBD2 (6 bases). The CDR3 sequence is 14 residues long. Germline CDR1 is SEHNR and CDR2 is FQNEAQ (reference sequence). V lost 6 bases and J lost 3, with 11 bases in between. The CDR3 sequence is CASRRDSYTGELFF. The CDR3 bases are TGTGCCAGCAGACGGGACTCCTACACCGGGGAGCTGTTTTTT.

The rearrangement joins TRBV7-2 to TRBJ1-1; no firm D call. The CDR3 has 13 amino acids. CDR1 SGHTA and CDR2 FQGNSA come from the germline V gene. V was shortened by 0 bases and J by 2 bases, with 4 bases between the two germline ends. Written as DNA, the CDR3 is TGTGCCAGCAGCTTAGCAGCTAACACTGAAGCTTTCTTT. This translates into CASSLAANTEAFF.

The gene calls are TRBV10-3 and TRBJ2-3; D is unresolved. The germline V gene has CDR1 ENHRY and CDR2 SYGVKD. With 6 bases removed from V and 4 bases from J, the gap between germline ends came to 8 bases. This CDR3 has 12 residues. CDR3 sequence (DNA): TGTGCCATCAGCTTTGAGGCAGATACGCAGTATTTT. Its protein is CAISFEADTQYF.

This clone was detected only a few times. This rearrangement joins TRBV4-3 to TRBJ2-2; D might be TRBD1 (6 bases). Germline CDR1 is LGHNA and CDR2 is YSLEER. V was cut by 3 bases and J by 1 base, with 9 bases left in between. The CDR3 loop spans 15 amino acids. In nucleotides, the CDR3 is TGCGCCAGCAGCCAGACAGGATTGAACACCGGGGAGCTGTTTTTT. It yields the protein CASSQTGLNTGELFF.

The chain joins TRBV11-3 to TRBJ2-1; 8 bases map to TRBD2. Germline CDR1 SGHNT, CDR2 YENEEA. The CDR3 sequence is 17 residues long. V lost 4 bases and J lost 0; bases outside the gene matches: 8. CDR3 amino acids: CASSYWASGSSYNEQFF. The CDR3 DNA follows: TGTGCCAGCAGCTATTGGGCCAGCGGGAGCTCCTACAATGAGCAGTTCTTC.

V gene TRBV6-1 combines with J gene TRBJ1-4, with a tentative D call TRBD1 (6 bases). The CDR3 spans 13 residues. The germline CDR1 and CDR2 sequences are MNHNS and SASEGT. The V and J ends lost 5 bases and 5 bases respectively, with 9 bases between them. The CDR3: CASSRRGNEKLFF. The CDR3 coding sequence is TGTGCCAGCAGTCGCAGGGGAAATGAAAAACTGTTTTTT.

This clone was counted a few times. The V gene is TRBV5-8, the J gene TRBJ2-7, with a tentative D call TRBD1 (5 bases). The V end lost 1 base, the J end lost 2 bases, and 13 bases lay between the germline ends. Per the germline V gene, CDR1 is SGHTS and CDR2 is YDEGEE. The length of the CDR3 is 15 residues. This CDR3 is CASSLHTGRPYEQYF. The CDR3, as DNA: TGTGCCAGCAGCTTGCACACAGGACGACCCTACGAGCAGTACTTC.

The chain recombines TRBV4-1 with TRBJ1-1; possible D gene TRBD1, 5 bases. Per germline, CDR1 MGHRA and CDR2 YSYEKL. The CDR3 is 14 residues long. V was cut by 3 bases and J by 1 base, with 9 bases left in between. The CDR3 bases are TGCGCCAGCAGCCACGCAGACAGGAACACTGAAGCTTTCTTT. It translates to CASSHADRNTEAFF.

CDR3 DNA sequence: TGTGCCAGCACCCCTATGGGCACAGATACGCAGTATTTT. Encoded protein: CASTPMGTDTQYF. The chain links TRBV5-4 to TRBJ2-3, with D unresolved. CDR1 SGHNT and CDR2 YYREEE come from the germline V gene (reference sequence). This CDR3 region has 13 residues. Trimming left V 6 bases short and J 1 base short, with 9 bases between.

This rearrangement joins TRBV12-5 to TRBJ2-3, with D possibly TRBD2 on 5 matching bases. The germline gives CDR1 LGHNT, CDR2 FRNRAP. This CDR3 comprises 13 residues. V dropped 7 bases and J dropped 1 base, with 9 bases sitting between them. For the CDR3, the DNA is TGTGCTAGTGTTATTAGCGGCACAGATACGCAGTATTTT. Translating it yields CASVISGTDTQYF.

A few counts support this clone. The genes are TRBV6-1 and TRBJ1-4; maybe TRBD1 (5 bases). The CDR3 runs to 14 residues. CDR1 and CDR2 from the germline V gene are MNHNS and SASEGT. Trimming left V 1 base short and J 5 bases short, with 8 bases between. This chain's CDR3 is CASSEVRVNEKLFF. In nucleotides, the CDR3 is TGTGCCAGCAGTGAAGTCAGGGTAAATGAAAAACTGTTTTTT.

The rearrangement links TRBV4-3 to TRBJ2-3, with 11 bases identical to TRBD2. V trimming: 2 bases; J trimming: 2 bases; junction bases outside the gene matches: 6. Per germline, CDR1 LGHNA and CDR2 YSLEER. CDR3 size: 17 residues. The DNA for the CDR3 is TGCGCCAGCAGCCAACTAGCGGGGGGCCTATTCACAGATACGCAGTATTTT. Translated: CASSQLAGGLFTDTQYF.

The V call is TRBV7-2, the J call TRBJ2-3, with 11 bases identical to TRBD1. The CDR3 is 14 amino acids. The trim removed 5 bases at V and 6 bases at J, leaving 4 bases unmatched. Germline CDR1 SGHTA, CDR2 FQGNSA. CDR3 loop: CASSRRDRGDTQYF. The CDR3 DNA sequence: TGTGCCAGCAGCCGCCGGGACAGGGGGGATACGCAGTATTTT.

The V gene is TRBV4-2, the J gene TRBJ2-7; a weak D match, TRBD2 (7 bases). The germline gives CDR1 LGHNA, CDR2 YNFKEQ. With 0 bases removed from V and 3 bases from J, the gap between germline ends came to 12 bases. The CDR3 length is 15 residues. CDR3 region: CASSQDGGPYYEQYF. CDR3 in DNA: TGTGCCAGCAGCCAAGACGGGGGGCCCTACTACGAGCAGTACTTC.

The DNA for the CDR3 is TGTGCCAGCAGCCAACTAGACAGGGGCCCGAACACCGGGGAGCTGTTTTTT. Translating gives CASSQLDRGPNTGELFF. The chain combines TRBV14 with TRBJ2-2; 8 bases align to TRBD1. Germline V lookup: CDR1 SGHDN, CDR2 FVKESK. Trimming cost V 2 bases and J 0 bases; bases outside gene matches: 5. The CDR3 runs to 17 residues.

The CDR3 region has the DNA TGTGCCAGCAGCCAAGGGGGTAGCGGGGGGCGGGAGACCCAGTACTTC. Translating gives CASSQGGSGGRETQYF. J is TRBJ2-5 and V is TRBV4-2; TRBD2 aligns across 10 bases. Trimming removed 1 base from V and 5 bases from J; junction bases left unmatched: 7. The CDR3 runs 16 residues. The germline CDR1 and CDR2 sequences are LGHNA and YNFKEQ.

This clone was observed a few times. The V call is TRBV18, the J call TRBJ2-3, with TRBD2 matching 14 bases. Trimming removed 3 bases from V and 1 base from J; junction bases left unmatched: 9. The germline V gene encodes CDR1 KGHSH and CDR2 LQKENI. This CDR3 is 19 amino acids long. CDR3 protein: CASSPPRTSGGLGTDTQYF. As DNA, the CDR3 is TGTGCCAGCTCACCCCCCCGGACTAGCGGGGGGTTGGGCACAGATACGCAGTATTTT. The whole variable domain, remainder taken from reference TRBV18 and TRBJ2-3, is NAGVMQNPRHLVRRRGQEARLRCSPMKGHSHVYWYRQLPEEGLKFMVYLQKENIIDESGMPKERFSAEFPKEGPSILRIQQVVRGDSAAYFCASSPPRTSGGLGTDTQYFGPGTRLTVL.

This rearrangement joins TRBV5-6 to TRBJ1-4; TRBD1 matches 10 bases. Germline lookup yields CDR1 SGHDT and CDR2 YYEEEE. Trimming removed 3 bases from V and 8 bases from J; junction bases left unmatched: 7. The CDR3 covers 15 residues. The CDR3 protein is CASSSFGTGVEKLFF. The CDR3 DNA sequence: TGTGCCAGCAGCTCGTTTGGGACAGGGGTGGAAAAACTGTTTTTT.

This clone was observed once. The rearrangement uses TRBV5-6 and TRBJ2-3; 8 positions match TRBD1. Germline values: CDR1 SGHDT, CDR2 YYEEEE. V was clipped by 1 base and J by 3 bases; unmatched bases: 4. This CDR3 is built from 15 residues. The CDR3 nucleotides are TGTGCCAGCAGCTTGCGGACAGGGATTACAGATACGCAGTATTTT. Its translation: CASSLRTGITDTQYF.